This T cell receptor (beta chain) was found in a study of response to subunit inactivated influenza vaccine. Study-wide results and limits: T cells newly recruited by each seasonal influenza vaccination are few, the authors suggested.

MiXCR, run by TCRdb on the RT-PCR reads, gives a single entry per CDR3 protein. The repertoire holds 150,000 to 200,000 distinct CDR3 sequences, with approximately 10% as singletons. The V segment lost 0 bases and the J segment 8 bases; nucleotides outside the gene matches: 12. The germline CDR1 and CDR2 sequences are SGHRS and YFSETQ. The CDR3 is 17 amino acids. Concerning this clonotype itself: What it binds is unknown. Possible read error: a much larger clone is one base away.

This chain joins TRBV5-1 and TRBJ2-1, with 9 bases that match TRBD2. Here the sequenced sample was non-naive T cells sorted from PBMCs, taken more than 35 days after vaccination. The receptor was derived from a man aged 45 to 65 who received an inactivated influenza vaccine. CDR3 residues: CASSLEGASGNSDEQFF. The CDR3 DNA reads TGCGCCAGCAGCTTGGAGGGCGCTAGCGGGAATTCGGATGAGCAGTTCTTC. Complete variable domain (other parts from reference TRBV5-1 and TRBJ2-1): KAGVTQTPRYLIKTRGQQVTLSCSPISGHRSVSWYQQTPGQGLQFLFEYFSETQRNKGNFPGRFSGRQFSNSRSEMNVSTLELGDSALYLCASSLEGASGNSDEQFFGPGTRLTVL.